This TCR beta chain was found in a study of Graves' ophthalmopathy and Graves' hyperthyroidism. Investigators amplified TCR beta CDR3 regions from RNA transcripts. Scientists carried out first-round RT-PCR using HTBI primers and then a second-round multiplex PCR. TCRdb called the multiplex PCR reads again in MiXCR, with one record for every CDR3 protein. This table has 150,000 to 200,000 distinct CDR3 sequences, 39% appearing once. Germline CDR1 is PRHDT and CDR2 is FYEKMQ (reference sequence). The CDR3 runs to 14 residues. V lost 6 bases to trimming and J lost 1 base; unmatched junction nucleotides: 5.

The material sequenced was peripheral blood. This TCR was sampled from a man younger than 40 with Graves' ophthalmopathy. The V call is TRBV13, the J call TRBJ2-7; 8 bases are a match to TRBD2. The CDR3 spells CASRYGGGSYEQYF. The CDR3 DNA follows: TGTGCCAGCAGATACGGGGGGGGGTCCTACGAGCAGTACTTC.